This T cell receptor beta chain was observed in a study of vaccination and CD4 T cells after COVID-19. Background on the study: At a median about 72 days (range 14 to 241) after dose two, post-vaccine samples were obtained. General study points: Early post-infection timepoints were not included, and relatively few convalescent patients were studied.

Cultured CD4+ T cell DNA underwent sequencing with the Oncomine TCR Beta short-read assay. TCRdb reanalysed the PCR reads using MiXCR and keeps one entry per CDR3 protein. The data hold approximately 15,000 distinct CDR3 sequences, with under 80% observed a single time. As to this clonotype: Antigen specificity is unknown.

The treatment is: roughly ten-day PBMC culture with coronavirus spike peptide pools or control peptides (ViraFEST assay). Once peptide pools had expanded antigen-specific T cells, ViraFEST sequenced TCRs. The sequenced material came from CD4+ T cells from blood, cultured in vitro. This clonotype originated in a human donor who had recovered from COVID-19.

CDR3 sequence (DNA): TGCAGTGCTAGTCCTGGACAGGGGGCGTATCAGCCCCAGCATTTT. Protein: CSASPGQGAYQPQHF. V is TRBV20-1 and J is TRBJ1-5; TRBD1 agrees at 11 bases. Unmatched junction bases numbered 6, after V lost 3 bases and J lost 5 bases. The CDR3 consists of 15 residues. CDR1 and CDR2 (germline): DFQATT, SNEGSKA (reference sequence).